A selection of T cell receptor beta chains follows, all from one sample in a study of cytomegalovirus exposure and HLA in healthy donors. Some clones are missing from TCRdb's copy, which holds only in-frame ones; the method was immunoSEQ multiplex PCR. The sample records roughly 160,000 clones, roughly four fifths being singletons. The sequenced sample was PBMCs. The receptors derive from a woman aged 45-60 years in good health and CMV-seronegative. Each CDR3 is given with its conserved first and last residue. The D gene is left open where the match is weak.

d_gene: NA; v_gene: TRBV5-8; len: 12; j_gene: TRBJ1-2; CDR3aa: CASSVDSNGYTF
d_gene: TRBD1; v_gene: TRBV7-9; len: 15; j_gene: TRBJ1-2; CDR3aa: CASSLGTGGVYGYTF
d_gene: NA; v_gene: TRBV7-9; len: 13; j_gene: TRBJ1-2; CDR3aa: CASSEQDNYGYTF
d_gene: NA; v_gene: TRBV5-5; len: 14; j_gene: TRBJ1-1; CDR3aa: CASSLGGVAEKPFF
d_gene: NA; v_gene: TRBV5-1; len: 14; j_gene: TRBJ2-7; CDR3aa: CASSLGQLSYEQYF
d_gene: NA; v_gene: TRBV4-1; len: 16; j_gene: TRBJ2-3; CDR3aa: CASSQGVVLATDTQYF
d_gene: NA; v_gene: TRBV19; len: 14; j_gene: TRBJ2-2; CDR3aa: CASSITQNTGELFF
d_gene: NA; v_gene: TRBV5-4; len: 18; j_gene: TRBJ2-2; CDR3aa: CASSLGFVGSLNTGELFF
d_gene: NA; v_gene: TRBV19; len: 17; j_gene: TRBJ1-3; CDR3aa: CASTYGGQVSSGNTIYF
d_gene: TRBD1; v_gene: TRBV2; len: 15; j_gene: TRBJ2-2; CDR3aa: CASSSQGAYTGELFF
d_gene: TRBD1; v_gene: TRBV5-8; len: 19; j_gene: TRBJ2-6; CDR3aa: CASSHRQGFLRSGANVLTF
d_gene: TRBD2; v_gene: TRBV5-6; len: 14; j_gene: TRBJ2-3; CDR3aa: CASSTGTSPDTQYF
d_gene: NA; v_gene: TRBV29-1; len: 13; j_gene: TRBJ1-4; CDR3aa: CSAQGRSNEKLFF
d_gene: TRBD1; v_gene: TRBV4-3; len: 13; j_gene: TRBJ1-1; CDR3aa: CASGGQGEDEAFF
d_gene: NA; v_gene: TRBV7-2; len: 13; j_gene: TRBJ2-1; CDR3aa: CASSPGWYFEQFF
d_gene: NA; v_gene: TRBV7-2; len: 15; j_gene: TRBJ2-1; CDR3aa: CASSSPGGGWYEQFF
d_gene: NA; v_gene: TRBV7-9; len: 14; j_gene: TRBJ2-4; CDR3aa: CASSITGAKNIQYF
d_gene: TRBD1; v_gene: TRBV7-2; len: 13; j_gene: TRBJ1-1; CDR3aa: CASSSNRGTEAFF
d_gene: NA; v_gene: TRBV11-2; len: 14; j_gene: TRBJ2-5; CDR3aa: CASSLALVQETQYF
d_gene: NA; v_gene: TRBV30; len: 10; j_gene: TRBJ1-1; CDR3aa: CAWKSGVAFF
d_gene: NA; v_gene: TRBV7-3; len: 14; j_gene: TRBJ1-6; CDR3aa: CASSLNGGRSPLHF
d_gene: TRBD1; v_gene: TRBV7-2; len: 16; j_gene: TRBJ2-3; CDR3aa: CASSLPRGIGTDTQYF
d_gene: NA; v_gene: TRBV7-9; len: 15; j_gene: TRBJ2-5; CDR3aa: CASSLAAGYGKTQYF
d_gene: TRBD1; v_gene: TRBV19; len: 13; j_gene: TRBJ1-2; CDR3aa: CASSPDRGEGYTF
d_gene: NA; v_gene: TRBV6-1; len: 15; j_gene: NA; CDR3aa: CASSDPGTPPYEQYF
d_gene: NA; v_gene: TRBV10-3; len: 15; j_gene: TRBJ2-7; CDR3aa: CAISESGGGGYEQYF
d_gene: NA; v_gene: TRBV6-1; len: 13; j_gene: TRBJ2-3; CDR3aa: CASSPVRGDTQYF
d_gene: TRBD2; v_gene: TRBV7-2; len: 14; j_gene: TRBJ2-2; CDR3aa: CASSFGTKSGELFF
d_gene: TRBD2; v_gene: TRBV18; len: 16; j_gene: TRBJ2-7; CDR3aa: CASSPPGLAGVGEQYF
d_gene: TRBD1; v_gene: TRBV28; len: 14; j_gene: TRBJ1-4; CDR3aa: CASSSGQGNEKLFF
d_gene: TRBD2; v_gene: TRBV5-5; len: 15; j_gene: TRBJ2-5; CDR3aa: CASRRTSGDQETQYF
d_gene: NA; v_gene: TRBV16; len: 18; j_gene: TRBJ1-2; CDR3aa: CASSQSFPGAGWDYGYTF
d_gene: NA; v_gene: TRBV30; len: 13; j_gene: TRBJ1-5; CDR3aa: CAWSPNENQPQHF
d_gene: NA; v_gene: TRBV5-5; len: 18; j_gene: TRBJ1-5; CDR3aa: CASSLNVYVGEGNQPQHF
d_gene: NA; v_gene: TRBV9; len: 12; j_gene: TRBJ2-2; CDR3aa: CASSVRFGELFF
d_gene: NA; v_gene: TRBV6-1; len: 14; j_gene: TRBJ1-2; CDR3aa: CASSEYRTLGGYTF
d_gene: NA; v_gene: TRBV4-3; len: 18; j_gene: TRBJ2-5; CDR3aa: CASSQLAGTSSNRETQYF
d_gene: TRBD1; v_gene: TRBV19; len: 16; j_gene: TRBJ1-5; CDR3aa: CASSTIGQATGQPQHF
d_gene: TRBD1; v_gene: TRBV9; len: 15; j_gene: TRBJ2-5; CDR3aa: CASSSRDRGGETQYF
d_gene: NA; v_gene: TRBV21-1; len: 19; j_gene: TRBJ2-7; CDR3aa: CASSKLPGGTSGSLYEQYF
d_gene: NA; v_gene: TRBV6-5; len: 15; j_gene: TRBJ2-7; CDR3aa: CASSYSWGPSYEQYF
d_gene: NA; v_gene: TRBV11-2; len: 12; j_gene: TRBJ1-2; CDR3aa: CASSLGGLGYTF
d_gene: TRBD1; v_gene: TRBV29-1; len: 14; j_gene: TRBJ1-2; CDR3aa: CSVVGQGENYGYTF
d_gene: NA; v_gene: TRBV6-6; len: 13; j_gene: TRBJ2-7; CDR3aa: CASSYARGYEQYF
d_gene: TRBD2; v_gene: TRBV11-2; len: 15; j_gene: NA; CDR3aa: CASSQSTSGGYEQYF
d_gene: NA; v_gene: TRBV6-1; len: 11; j_gene: TRBJ2-5; CDR3aa: CASSEHETQYF
d_gene: NA; v_gene: TRBV7-8; len: 14; j_gene: TRBJ2-7; CDR3aa: CASSLELSSYEQYF
d_gene: TRBD2; v_gene: TRBV5-4; len: 14; j_gene: TRBJ2-5; CDR3aa: CASSLTSGGETQYF
d_gene: NA; v_gene: TRBV15; len: 14; j_gene: TRBJ1-1; CDR3aa: CATSRQGTGAEAFF
d_gene: NA; v_gene: TRBV7-9; len: 14; j_gene: TRBJ2-2; CDR3aa: CASSFGGYTGELFF
d_gene: NA; v_gene: TRBV18; len: 16; j_gene: TRBJ2-7; CDR3aa: CASSPTGGVSGYEQYF
d_gene: NA; v_gene: TRBV4-1; len: 16; j_gene: TRBJ2-1; CDR3aa: CASSQEFGQRYNEQFF
d_gene: NA; v_gene: TRBV11-2; len: 11; j_gene: TRBJ2-1; CDR3aa: CASSFSNEQFF
d_gene: TRBD2; v_gene: TRBV11-3; len: 14; j_gene: TRBJ2-5; CDR3aa: CASSPGGPQETQYF
d_gene: NA; v_gene: TRBV30; len: 13; j_gene: TRBJ2-7; CDR3aa: CAWRGGQSYEQYF